The 32 T cell receptor beta chains presented below share a single source sample, sequenced in a study of shared clonotypes between healthy human individuals. Libraries were prepared by immunoSEQ multiplex PCR; TCRdb keeps only in-frame clonotypes and omits some of them. This sample has about 2.2 million clones, with around 93% found just once. Terminally differentiated effector memory CD45RA+ cells were excluded by CCR7 positive selection of CD45RO-negative cells. The specimen sequenced was naive CD8+ T cells from PBMCs. These TCRs come from a man aged 18 to 29 in good health. Some clones in this sample may be carry-over from other donors' samples.

This chain links TRBV29-1 with TRBJ1-2; a possible D gene is TRBD1 (6 bases). The germline V gene encodes CDR1 SQVTM and CDR2 ANQGSEA. This CDR3 spans 13 amino acids. Between the trimmed V and J ends, which lost 5 bases and 5 bases, there was a span of 15 bases. The CDR3 here is CSVRAGAHYGYTF. DNA for the CDR3: TGCAGCGTTAGGGCAGGGGCTCATTATGGCTACACCTTC.

This clone was counted a few times. The gene calls are TRBV5-6 and TRBJ2-2, with D uncertain. CDR3 length equals 11 residues. Germline V CDR1 and CDR2: SGHDT, YYEEEE. Trimming left V 2 bases short and J 4 bases short, with 0 bases between. The CDR3 reads CASSFTGELFF. The CDR3 DNA reads TGTGCCAGCAGCTTCACCGGGGAGCTGTTTTTT.

This chain uses TRBV28 with TRBJ2-1; 9 nucleotides agree with TRBD2. From germline, CDR1 is MDHEN and CDR2 SYDVKM. The CDR3 sequence is 16 residues long. The ends lost 5 bases at V and 8 bases at J; junction bases unmatched: 13. The CDR3 DNA sequence: TGTGCCAGCAGTGCCCCGGGACTAGCCCTTATCGATGAGCAGTTCTTC. Amino acids: CASSAPGLALIDEQFF.

V is TRBV18 and J is TRBJ2-1; the match to TRBD2 covers 10 bases. The CDR3 covers 11 residues. V gave up 6 bases and J gave up 14 bases; unmatched junction bases: 4. Germline V CDR1 and CDR2: KGHSH, LQKENI. CDR3 loop: CASSPGTSEFF. The CDR3 DNA follows: TGTGCCAGCTCCCCCGGGACTAGCGAGTTCTTC. Drawing the rest from reference TRBV18 and TRBJ2-1, the complete variable domain is NAGVMQNPRHLVRRRGQEARLRCSPMKGHSHVYWYRQLPEEGLKFMVYLQKENIIDESGMPKERFSAEFPKEGPSILRIQQVVRGDSAAYFCASSPGTSEFFGPGTRLTVL.

The genes are TRBV4-3 and TRBJ1-2, with D tentatively TRBD1 (6 bases). Per germline, CDR1 LGHNA and CDR2 YSLEER. The V end was cut by 0 bases, the J end by 1 base, with 21 bases between. The CDR3 sequence is 19 residues long. This CDR3 reads CASSQEALHSEGVNYGYTF. CDR3 sequence (DNA): TGCGCCAGCAGCCAAGAAGCCCTTCATTCTGAGGGGGTTAACTATGGCTACACCTTC.

This rearrangement joins TRBV7-8 to TRBJ2-7; 10 nucleotides line up with TRBD1. V gave up 5 bases and J gave up 5 bases; unmatched junction bases: 9. Germline assignment: CDR1 SGHVS and CDR2 FQNEAQ. There are 15 residues in the CDR3. The CDR3 DNA is TGTGCCAGCAGCGTCGACAGGGGGCGCGTGCACGAGCAGTACTTC. It yields the protein CASSVDRGRVHEQYF.

This chain connects TRBV27 to TRBJ2-2; D uncertain. V was shortened by 3 bases and J by 0 bases, with 8 bases between the two germline ends. The CDR3 spans 15 residues. Germline CDR1 reads MNHEY; CDR2 reads SMNVEV (reference sequence). In DNA form, the CDR3 reads TGTGCCAGCAGTTTCCAGGACCCGAACACCGGGGAGCTGTTTTTT. It codes for CASSFQDPNTGELFF.

The chain uses TRBV7-9 and TRBJ2-2; either TRBD1 or TRBD2 may supply D (5 bases each). The CDR3 length is 14 residues. Germline loops: CDR1 SEHNR, CDR2 FQNEAQ (reference sequence). The V end lost 1 base, the J end lost 3 bases, and 6 bases lay between the germline ends. The CDR3 reads CASSLVGHTGELFF. DNA of the CDR3: TGTGCCAGCAGCTTAGTGGGACACACCGGGGAGCTGTTTTTT.

The V gene is TRBV7-9, the J gene TRBJ2-2; TRBD1 matches at 7 bases. The CDR3 covers 16 residues. The J segment lost 4 bases and the V segment lost 5 bases, leaving 10 bases of the junction unmatched. Germline loops: CDR1 SEHNR, CDR2 FQNEAQ (reference sequence). CDR3: CASSDRQGRGTGELFF. Written as DNA, the CDR3 is TGTGCCAGCAGCGACAGACAGGGACGTGGCACCGGGGAGCTGTTTTTT.

V and J are TRBV9 and TRBJ2-1; 10 bases map to TRBD2. This CDR3 is 15 amino acids long. The ends lost 6 bases at V and 5 bases at J; junction bases unmatched: 8. The germline CDR1 and CDR2 sequences are SGDLS and YYNGEE. The DNA of the CDR3 is TGTGCCAGCACCACAGCGGGAGGGCCCCACAATGAGCAGTTCTTC. Translation: CASTTAGGPHNEQFF.

The chain employs TRBV7-9 and TRBJ2-7; D ambiguous. V shed 5 bases and J shed 2 bases, with 19 bases lying between them. The CDR3 is 16 residues long. CDR1 is SEHNR, CDR2 FQNEAQ, per germline (reference sequence). CDR3 coding DNA: TGTGCCAGCAGCCCCCTGGGTTTAGATGTGACCTACGAGCAGTACTTC. It translates to CASSPLGLDVTYEQYF.

This clone was recorded only once. The gene calls are TRBV28 and TRBJ1-3, with a weak D call TRBD1 (5 bases). V lost 5 bases and J lost 9, with 14 bases in between. This CDR3 spans 13 amino acids. Per germline, CDR1 MDHEN and CDR2 SYDVKM. This CDR3 reads CASSATLRGTIYF. DNA of the CDR3: TGTGCCAGCAGTGCCACCCTTAGGGGCACCATATATTTT.

The rearrangement links TRBV9 to TRBJ1-1, with D possibly TRBD1 on 5 matching bases. The V gene's germline CDR1 is SGDLS and CDR2 YYNGEE. The V end was cut by 0 bases, the J end by 0 bases, with 12 bases between. The CDR3 is made up of 16 amino acids. The CDR3 bases are TGTGCCAGCAGCGTAGGGGGACCAGCCATGAACACTGAAGCTTTCTTT. This codes for CASSVGGPAMNTEAFF.

The DNA of the CDR3 is TGTGCCAGCAGCTCCTCCGCGGTAAGCGGGGGGGAGACCCAGTACTTC. Translation: CASSSSAVSGGETQYF. V usage is TRBV7-9 and J usage is TRBJ2-5; the match to TRBD2 covers 9 bases. The CDR3 loop spans 16 amino acids. The germline gives CDR1 SEHNR, CDR2 FQNEAQ (reference sequence). J gave up 5 bases and V 4 bases, and 11 bases lay outside the gene matches.

Remarks on this clone: The sample carries other DNA sequences with the same CDR3. The V call is TRBV27, the J call TRBJ1-5; the match to TRBD1 covers 7 bases. Trimming at V came to 5 bases and at J to 6 bases, leaving 4 bases not matched to a gene. The length of the CDR3 is 13 residues. The germline CDR1 and CDR2 sequences are MNHEY and SMNVEV (reference sequence). The CDR3 region is CASSDRVGQPQHF. CDR3 nucleotide sequence: TGTGCCAGCAGTGACAGGGTCGGTCAGCCCCAGCATTTT.

The V and J genes are TRBV5-1 and TRBJ2-2, with 10 bases aligning to TRBD1. Germline CDR1 is SGHRS and CDR2 is YFSETQ. The CDR3 covers 13 residues. V trimming: 4 bases; J trimming: 7 bases; junction bases outside the gene matches: 1. The CDR3 region has the DNA TGCGCCAGCAGCGGGACAGGGGTCGGGGAGCTGTTTTTT. Protein: CASSGTGVGELFF.

The chain couples TRBV10-3 to TRBJ1-5, with a possible D match to TRBD1 (5 bases). The CDR3 loop spans 15 amino acids. Per germline, CDR1 ENHRY and CDR2 SYGVKD. The V gene lost 3 bases and the J gene lost 4 bases, with 13 bases spanning the gap. The CDR3 loop reads CAISDVGGRNQPQHF. The CDR3 DNA reads TGTGCCATCAGTGACGTGGGGGGTAGGAATCAGCCCCAGCATTTT.

The V call is TRBV7-2, the J call TRBJ2-7; TRBD1 matches 7 bases. Trimming cost V 5 bases and J 3 bases; bases outside gene matches: 13. Germline V gives CDR1 SGHTA, CDR2 FQGNSA. This CDR3 spans 16 amino acids. This CDR3 reads CASSATPGTDLYEQYF. The CDR3 nucleotides are TGTGCCAGCAGCGCTACCCCCGGGACAGACCTCTACGAGCAGTACTTC. Combining the CDR3 with reference TRBV7-2 and TRBJ2-7 gives the whole variable domain GAGVSQSPSNKVTEKGKDVELRCDPISGHTALYWYRQSLGQGLEFLIYFQGNSAPDKSGLPSDRFSAERTGGSVSTLTIQRTQQEDSAVYLCASSATPGTDLYEQYFGPGTRLTVT.

The CDR3 spells CASSELASGNYNEQFF. The DNA for the CDR3 is TGTGCCAGCAGTGAATTGGCCAGCGGGAACTACAATGAGCAGTTCTTC. The chain couples TRBV6-1 to TRBJ2-1, with 7 bases aligning to TRBD2. The junction had 7 bases not matched to a gene; V was cut back by 2 bases and J by 3 bases. CDR1 is MNHNS and CDR2 is SASEGT in the germline V gene. This CDR3 contains 16 residues.

The rearrangement joins TRBV7-9 to TRBJ2-1; 13 bases align to TRBD2. The germline CDR1 and CDR2 sequences are SEHNR and FQNEAQ (reference sequence). V gave up 5 bases and J gave up 15 bases; unmatched junction bases: 7. The CDR3 length is 13 residues. The CDR3: CASSQGLAGVRFF. The CDR3 bases are TGTGCCAGCAGCCAAGGACTAGCGGGAGTACGGTTCTTC. Full variable domain (rest looked up from reference TRBV7-9 and TRBJ2-1): DTGVSQNPRHKITKRGQNVTFRCDPISEHNRLYWYRQTLGQGPEFLTYFQNEAQLEKSRLLSDRFSAERPKGSFSTLEIQRTEQGDSAMYLCASSQGLAGVRFFGPGTRLTVL.

The chain is built from TRBV7-8 and TRBJ1-2; 7 nucleotides line up with TRBD1. CDR3 length: 15 residues. V shed 0 bases and J 6 bases; nucleotides not matched to a gene: 7. Looked up from germline, CDR1 is SGHVS and CDR2 is FQNEAQ. The CDR3 DNA is TGTGCCAGCAGCTTAGCTGTCAGGGGGGTAGATGGCTACACCTTC. Amino acids: CASSLAVRGVDGYTF.

The rearrangement joins TRBV11-2 to TRBJ2-3; 7 bases line up with TRBD2. The CDR3 spans 17 residues. Germline CDR1 and CDR2: SGHAT and FQNNGV. With 4 bases clipped from V and 1 base from J, the junction kept 11 bases outside the gene matches. The CDR3 is CASSSSLAVTGTDTQYF. The CDR3 DNA sequence: TGTGCCAGCAGCTCTTCGCTAGCGGTGACGGGCACAGATACGCAGTATTTT.

As regards this clone: The identical CDR3 is also encoded by other nucleotide sequences in the sample. This CDR3 reads CASSQDRTDTQYF. DNA of the CDR3: TGCGCCAGCAGCCAAGATAGGACAGATACGCAGTATTTT. This chain uses TRBV4-3 with TRBJ2-3; D gene uncertain. Germline CDR1 reads LGHNA; CDR2 reads YSLEER. V dropped 0 bases and J dropped 3 bases, with 4 bases sitting between them. The CDR3 is made up of 13 amino acids.

The chain combines TRBV2 with TRBJ2-1; D uncertain. Trimming stripped 1 base from V and 5 bases from J, with 12 bases between. CDR3 size: 15 residues. Germline V gives CDR1 SNHLY, CDR2 FYNNEI. CDR3 sequence (DNA): TGTGCCAGCAGTGAAGTCCGGGTCCAAAACAATGAGCAGTTCTTC. Translation: CASSEVRVQNNEQFF. Full variable domain (missing parts from reference TRBV2 and TRBJ2-1): EPEVTQTPSHQVTQMGQEVILRCVPISNHLYFYWYRQILGQKVEFLVSFYNNEISEKSEIFDDQFSVERPDGSNFTLKIRSTKLEDSAMYFCASSEVRVQNNEQFFGPGTRLTVL.

V gene TRBV11-2 combines with J gene TRBJ2-4; no firm D call. With 3 bases removed from V and 5 bases from J, the gap between germline ends came to 11 bases. The CDR3 is 14 residues long. CDR1 SGHAT and CDR2 FQNNGV come from the germline V gene. Here the CDR3 DNA reads TGTGCCAGCAGCTTCCCGTTTGGGGAAAACATTCAGTACTTC. It codes for CASSFPFGENIQYF.

The V and J genes are TRBV27 and TRBJ2-1; TRBD1 or TRBD2 may be the D gene (5 bases each). CDR3 length: 16 amino acids. CDR1 is MNHEY, CDR2 SMNVEV, per germline (reference sequence). V gave up 5 bases and J gave up 3 bases, with 17 bases separating them. CDR3 loop: CASSVGLGTHYNEQFF. For the CDR3, the DNA is TGTGCCAGCAGTGTGGGCCTCGGGACCCACTACAATGAGCAGTTCTTC.

CDR3: CASSITGTLDEKLFF. The CDR3 DNA follows: TGCGCCAGCAGCATAACAGGGACCTTGGATGAAAAACTGTTTTTT. V is TRBV5-1 and J is TRBJ1-4; possible D gene TRBD1, 6 bases. With 4 bases removed from V and 6 bases from J, the gap between germline ends came to 16 bases. CDR3 length: 15 amino acids. Germline V gene lookup returns CDR1 SGHRS and CDR2 YFSETQ.

This sequence joins TRBV11-2 and TRBJ2-1; D ambiguous. Trimming left V 4 bases short and J 0 bases short, with 7 bases between. Per germline, CDR1 SGHAT and CDR2 FQNNGV. The CDR3 totals 14 residues. The CDR3 reads CASSYPSSYNEQFF. Here the CDR3 DNA reads TGTGCCAGCAGCTATCCTAGCTCCTACAATGAGCAGTTCTTC.

This chain joins TRBV9 and TRBJ2-1; D remains unclear. CDR1 and CDR2 (germline): SGDLS, YYNGEE. The CDR3 has 16 residues. Between the trimmed V and J ends, which lost 0 bases and 1 base, there was a span of 11 bases. The CDR3 nucleotides read TGTGCCAGCAGCGTAGCGGGCGCCCGATCCTACAATGAGCAGTTCTTC. Translation gives CASSVAGARSYNEQFF.

This chain uses TRBV9 with TRBJ2-7, with a tentative D call TRBD1 (7 bases). Germline values: CDR1 SGDLS, CDR2 YYNGEE. V dropped 7 bases and J dropped 3 bases, with 14 bases sitting between them. The CDR3 is made up of 13 amino acids. CDR3 bases: TGTGCCAGCGGGGGGACAGCAAGCTACGAGCAGTACTTC. Translated, it gives CASGGTASYEQYF.

The V call is TRBV2, the J call TRBJ2-6, with 8 nucleotides matching TRBD1. CDR1 is SNHLY and CDR2 is FYNNEI in the germline V gene. This CDR3 has 19 residues. The trim removed 8 bases at V and 0 bases at J, leaving 15 bases unmatched. The chain's CDR3 is CASDTTAGQEISGANVLTF. The CDR3 region has the DNA TGTGCCAGCGATACGACCGCGGGACAGGAAATCTCTGGGGCCAACGTCCTGACTTTC.

The rearrangement links TRBV27 to TRBJ2-7; 7 bases fit TRBD2. V shed 5 bases and J 0 bases; nucleotides not matched to a gene: 7. This CDR3 has 15 amino acids. The germline V gene encodes CDR1 MNHEY and CDR2 SMNVEV (reference sequence). Here the CDR3 reads CASSPSPSGSYEQYF. DNA of the CDR3: TGTGCCAGCAGTCCCTCACCTAGCGGCTCCTACGAGCAGTACTTC.